One and the same sample provided the 14 T cell receptor beta chains below, sequenced in a study of cytomegalovirus exposure and HLA in healthy donors. This table comes from immunoSEQ multiplex PCR, and its TCRdb copy is limited to in-frame clones, with some not included. The data show approximately 300,000 clones, with roughly 85% seen just once and approximately 0.84% held by the top ten. The material sequenced was PBMCs. These TCRs come from a young woman in good health and CMV-seronegative.

This sequence joins TRBV20-1 and TRBJ1-2; 8 bases fit TRBD1. This CDR3 has 10 amino acids. Trimming at V came to 2 bases and at J to 14 bases, leaving 4 bases not matched to a gene. Germline V gives CDR1 DFQATT, CDR2 SNEGSKA (reference sequence). The CDR3 DNA follows: TGCAGTGCTAGACAGGGGGCAGTGACCTTC. This translates into CSARQGAVTF.

The J gene is TRBJ2-2, the V gene TRBV13; D is perhaps TRBD2 (5 bases). In germline, CDR1 is PRHDT, CDR2 FYEKMQ (reference sequence). This CDR3 spans 16 amino acids. V dropped 5 bases and J dropped 3 bases, with 16 bases sitting between them. As DNA, the CDR3 is TGTGCCAGCAGCCCCGGTTGGAGCGGCTACACCGGGGAGCTGTTTTTT. Translated: CASSPGWSGYTGELFF.

This clone has just one count. The rearrangement joins TRBV7-6 to TRBJ2-3, with a possible D match to TRBD1 (6 bases). The CDR3 spans 14 residues. V was pared by 3 bases and J by 3 bases, with 10 bases between. From germline, CDR1 is SGHVS and CDR2 FNYEAQ. The CDR3, as DNA: TGTGCCAGCAGCTTCCCACAGGGTACAGATACGCAGTATTTT. It specifies CASSFPQGTDTQYF.

The chain joins TRBV4-3 to TRBJ2-3, with D maybe TRBD1 (6 bases). CDR3 length: 16 residues. V was clipped by 6 bases and J by 0 bases, with 16 bases between them. CDR1 and CDR2 (germline): LGHNA, YSLEER. Written as DNA, the CDR3 is TGCGCCAGCAGTCTGCGGCTAGGGGGAAGCACAGATACGCAGTATTTT. Amino acids: CASSLRLGGSTDTQYF.

The CDR3 DNA reads as TGTGCCAGCAGTGAAGTAGAAGCGGTCACAGATACGCAGTATTTT. It yields the protein CASSEVEAVTDTQYF. The V and J genes are TRBV2 and TRBJ2-3, with D possibly matching TRBD2 (5 bases). There are 15 residues in the CDR3. The V gene's germline CDR1 is SNHLY and CDR2 FYNNEI. V was pared by 1 base and J by 2 bases, with 10 bases between.

The chain couples TRBV2 to TRBJ2-3; D is unclear. CDR1 and CDR2 from the germline V gene are SNHLY and FYNNEI. V shed 6 bases and J shed 2 bases, with 18 bases lying between them. The CDR3 has 16 residues. CDR3 loop: CASSLHPPRNTDTQYF. CDR3 DNA: TGTGCCAGCAGCCTACACCCCCCTAGAAACACAGATACGCAGTATTTT. Supplemented by reference TRBV2 and TRBJ2-3, the full variable domain reads EPEVTQTPSHQVTQMGQEVILRCVPISNHLYFYWYRQILGQKVEFLVSFYNNEISEKSEIFDDQFSVERPDGSNFTLKIRSTKLEDSAMYFCASSLHPPRNTDTQYFGPGTRLTVL.

The chain joins TRBV7-2 to TRBJ2-7, with 9 nucleotides matching TRBD1. The germline V gene encodes CDR1 SGHTA and CDR2 FQGNSA. Trimming removed 2 bases from V and 3 bases from J; junction bases left unmatched: 5. CDR3 size: 15 residues. The CDR3 is CASSLRWDRDYEQYF. DNA for the CDR3: TGTGCCAGCAGCTTACGTTGGGACAGGGACTACGAGCAGTACTTC.

The V gene is TRBV11-2, the J gene TRBJ1-2; D is unclear. The germline V gene has CDR1 SGHAT and CDR2 FQNNGV. This CDR3 contains 12 residues. V dropped 0 bases and J dropped 7 bases, with 6 bases sitting between them. The CDR3 sequence: CASSLEGSGYTF. CDR3 DNA sequence: TGTGCCAGCAGCTTAGAAGGGAGTGGCTACACCTTC.

The genes are TRBV28 and TRBJ2-1, with 14 positions matching TRBD2. The CDR3 has 15 amino acids. V lost 7 bases to trimming and J lost 9 bases; unmatched junction nucleotides: 8. Germline V gene lookup returns CDR1 MDHEN and CDR2 SYDVKM. The CDR3 nucleotides are TGTGCCAGCACAACCGGGACTAGCGGGAGTCGTGAGCAGTTCTTC. Translating it yields CASTTGTSGSREQFF.

This chain joins TRBV7-2 and TRBJ2-1; 9 bases fit TRBD2. Per the germline V gene, CDR1 is SGHTA and CDR2 is FQGNSA. The trim removed 1 base at V and 4 bases at J, leaving 5 bases unmatched. This CDR3 has 16 residues. DNA for the CDR3: TGTGCCAGCAGCTTAGACCGGGCGGGAGGGTACAATGAGCAGTTCTTC. It codes for CASSLDRAGGYNEQFF.

This chain joins TRBV28 and TRBJ2-2, with D maybe TRBD2 (6 bases). The CDR3 is 17 amino acids. V dropped 4 bases and J dropped 1 base, with 16 bases sitting between them. The germline V gene encodes CDR1 MDHEN and CDR2 SYDVKM. This CDR3 is CASSYPQWRENTGELFF. The CDR3, as DNA: TGTGCCAGCAGTTACCCCCAGTGGCGGGAGAACACCGGGGAGCTGTTTTTT.

The chain combines TRBV2 with TRBJ2-1, with TRBD2 matching 7 bases. This CDR3 has 15 residues. V lost 6 bases, J lost 9 bases, and 14 bases stayed unmatched. Germline V gene lookup returns CDR1 SNHLY and CDR2 FYNNEI. The CDR3 DNA reads TGTGCCAGCAGGTTAGGGGCTAGCGGTCATGGTGAGCAGTTCTTC. It encodes CASRLGASGHGEQFF.

V gene TRBV19 combines with J gene TRBJ1-1; no clear D. CDR1 and CDR2 from the germline V gene are LNHDA and SQIVND (reference sequence). Trimming cost V 5 bases and J 0 bases, with 4 bases left between them. The CDR3 runs to 12 residues. The chain's CDR3 is CASSSMNTEAFF. CDR3 bases: TGTGCCAGTAGTTCCATGAACACTGAAGCTTTCTTT.

The rearrangement uses TRBV9 and TRBJ2-7; TRBD1 aligns across 7 bases. This CDR3 has 14 amino acids. Germline-derived CDR1 and CDR2 are SGDLS and YYNGEE. V lost 3 bases to trimming and J lost 2 bases; unmatched junction nucleotides: 5. CDR3 bases: TGTGCCAGCAGCGGCAGACAGGGTGCCTACGAGCAGTACTTC. It specifies CASSGRQGAYEQYF. Filled out from reference TRBV9 and TRBJ2-7, the complete variable domain reads DSGVTQTPKHLITATGQRVTLRCSPRSGDLSVYWYQQSLDQGLQFLIQYYNGEERAKGNILERFSAQQFPDLHSELNLSSLELGDSALYFCASSGRQGAYEQYFGPGTRLTVT.